The 24 T cell receptor beta chains listed next were all sequenced from one sample in a study of T cell responses to AZD1222 COVID-19 vaccine. This table comes from immunoSEQ multiplex PCR, and its TCRdb copy is limited to in-frame clones, with some not included. The sample shows 140,000 to 150,000 clones, about 92% of them seen only once. The input for sequencing was peripheral blood, taken on day 0 of AZD1222 vaccination. Receptors were obtained from an adult in good health.

CDR3 sequence: CASSLVNRGIGNTIYF. CDR3 DNA: TGTGCCAGCAGCTTGGTGAACAGGGGGATTGGAAACACCATATATTTT. The chain has TRBV5-6 and TRBJ1-3, with TRBD1 identical over 8 bases. The CDR3 length is 16 residues. The V gene end was trimmed by 0 bases and the J gene end by 3 bases; junction bases not matched to a gene: 5. Germline assignment: CDR1 SGHDT and CDR2 YYEEEE.

This chain links TRBV11-2 with TRBJ1-2, with D possibly being TRBD1 (6 bases). The germline V gene has CDR1 SGHAT and CDR2 FQNNGV. The CDR3 length is 17 residues. Trimming removed 1 base from V and 5 bases from J, with 20 bases in between. The CDR3 sequence is CASSLGGRPSGHYGYTF. CDR3 coding DNA: TGTGCCAGCAGCTTAGGTGGCAGGCCCTCGGGACATTATGGCTACACCTTC.

The chain employs TRBV5-1 and TRBJ1-3, with no clear D. Trimming shortened V by 2 bases and J by 0 bases, and 9 bases separated the two germline ends. Germline V gene data show CDR1 as SGHRS and CDR2 as YFSETQ. This CDR3 is 15 amino acids long. This CDR3 is CASSLRAGSGNTIYF. The CDR3 nucleotides read TGCGCCAGCAGCTTACGAGCGGGCTCTGGAAACACCATATATTTT.

The gene calls are TRBV6-5 and TRBJ2-1; 9 bases fit TRBD2. The V gene end was trimmed by 6 bases and the J gene end by 8 bases; junction bases not matched to a gene: 5. Germline V gives CDR1 MNHEY, CDR2 SVGAGI. This CDR3 region has 13 residues. The CDR3 DNA sequence: TGTGCCAGCAGCCGGACTAGCGTACATGAGCAGTTCTTC. This encodes CASSRTSVHEQFF.

The chain has TRBV7-9 and TRBJ1-1; possibly TRBD1 for D (5 bases). The length of the CDR3 is 13 residues. Trimming shortened V by 1 base and J by 11 bases, and 14 bases separated the two germline ends. CDR1 is SEHNR and CDR2 is FQNEAQ in the germline V gene (reference sequence). CDR3 in amino acids: CASSLVPQGLAFF. The CDR3 DNA is TGTGCCAGCAGCTTAGTGCCTCAGGGTCTTGCTTTCTTT.

This clone was found a few times. The rearrangement links TRBV6-6 to TRBJ2-7, with unresolved D. Germline V gene sequence: CDR1 MNHNY, CDR2 SVGAGI (reference sequence). The CDR3 totals 12 residues. Between the trimmed V and J ends, which lost 6 bases and 3 bases, there was a span of 9 bases. This CDR3 reads CASSQTDYEQYF. CDR3 coding DNA: TGTGCCAGCAGCCAGACGGACTACGAGCAGTACTTC.

This clone was picked up a small number of times. This chain uses TRBV5-1 with TRBJ2-7; the D gene could be TRBD1 or TRBD2 (6 bases each). V lost 3 bases and J 2 bases, leaving 15 bases between the germline ends. Germline CDR1 reads SGHRS; CDR2 reads YFSETQ. The CDR3 is 15 residues long. Written as DNA, the CDR3 is TGCGCCAGCAGCTGGGGGGCTAGCGAGACCTACGAGCAGTACTTC. It codes for CASSWGASETYEQYF.

The chain uses TRBV7-9 and TRBJ2-7; 9 bases match TRBD1. Trimming at V came to 5 bases and at J to 0 bases, leaving 8 bases not matched to a gene. CDR1 is SEHNR, CDR2 FQNEAQ, per germline (reference sequence). The CDR3 length is 16 residues. CDR3 region: CASSPWDRENSYEQYF. As DNA, the CDR3 is TGTGCCAGCAGCCCTTGGGACAGGGAAAACTCCTACGAGCAGTACTTC.

The chain links TRBV5-1 to TRBJ1-3; D may be TRBD1 (5 bases). Germline-derived CDR1 and CDR2 are SGHRS and YFSETQ. Trimming stripped 4 bases from V and 2 bases from J, with 13 bases between. This CDR3 has 15 residues. The CDR3 sequence: CASSTAGTAGNTIYF. DNA of the CDR3: TGCGCCAGCAGCACCGCCGGGACTGCTGGAAACACCATATATTTT.

This chain uses TRBV5-1 with TRBJ1-2; TRBD1 matches 7 bases. V was clipped by 2 bases and J by 4 bases; unmatched bases: 5. Germline V CDR1 and CDR2: SGHRS, YFSETQ. The CDR3 contains 14 residues. The CDR3 sequence is CASSFQGEGYGYTF. In nucleotides, the CDR3 is TGCGCCAGCAGCTTTCAGGGGGAAGGCTATGGCTACACCTTC.

This sequence joins TRBV2 and TRBJ1-4; tentative D call: TRBD1 (5 bases). Germline loops: CDR1 SNHLY, CDR2 FYNNEI. V dropped 4 bases and J dropped 4 bases, with 10 bases sitting between them. The CDR3 runs 14 residues. The CDR3 here is CASSAETDNEKLFF. The CDR3 DNA sequence: TGTGCCAGCAGTGCAGAGACAGATAATGAAAAACTGTTTTTT. The full variable domain, rest sourced from reference TRBV2 and TRBJ1-4, is EPEVTQTPSHQVTQMGQEVILRCVPISNHLYFYWYRQILGQKVEFLVSFYNNEISEKSEIFDDQFSVERPDGSNFTLKIRSTKLEDSAMYFCASSAETDNEKLFFGSGTQLSVL.

The chain carries TRBV5-6 and TRBJ2-2; TRBD1 matches 9 bases. V shed 4 bases, J shed 4 bases, and the junction held 2 bases outside the gene matches. This CDR3 spans 14 amino acids. The germline V gene has CDR1 SGHDT and CDR2 YYEEEE. The CDR3 nucleotides are TGTGCCAGCAGCCTGGGACAGGGCACCGGGGAGCTGTTTTTT. This gives the protein CASSLGQGTGELFF.

The chain is built from TRBV7-3 and TRBJ1-5, with D uncertain. CDR3 length: 13 amino acids. CDR1 is SGHTA, CDR2 FQGTGA, per germline. V lost 3 bases to trimming and J lost 5 bases, with 8 bases between them. The DNA for the CDR3 is TGTGCCAGCAGCTTTGTCTGGGATCAGCCCCAGCATTTT. Translated, it gives CASSFVWDQPQHF.

This clone has more than one count but fewer than ten. The gene calls are TRBV5-6 and TRBJ2-7, with 7 bases that match TRBD2. CDR1 SGHDT and CDR2 YYEEEE come from the germline V gene. CDR3 length equals 12 residues. Unmatched junction bases numbered 1, after V lost 5 bases and J lost 2 bases. The CDR3 DNA is TGTGCCAGCAGGGGAGGGACCTACGAGCAGTACTTC. Its translation is CASRGGTYEQYF.

This sequence joins TRBV19 and TRBJ1-4; D perhaps matches TRBD1 (5 bases). V lost 3 bases, J lost 8 bases, and 13 bases lay in between. Germline CDR1 is LNHDA and CDR2 is SQIVND (reference sequence). The CDR3 runs to 14 residues. The CDR3 loop reads CASSMGRAGEKLFF. The CDR3 DNA reads TGTGCCAGTAGTATGGGCAGGGCGGGGGAAAAACTGTTTTTT.

The chain joins TRBV5-4 to TRBJ2-5, with 16 nucleotides matching TRBD2. Germline V gives CDR1 SGHNT, CDR2 YYREEE (reference sequence). Trimming at V came to 4 bases and at J to 2 bases, leaving 5 bases not matched to a gene. There are 17 residues in the CDR3. CDR3 region: CASSPGTSGGVQETQYF. CDR3 nucleotide sequence: TGTGCCAGCAGCCCCGGGACTAGCGGGGGGGTGCAAGAGACCCAGTACTTC.

The genes are TRBV19 and TRBJ1-5; D is uncertain. The CDR3 runs 14 residues. The germline V gene encodes CDR1 LNHDA and CDR2 SQIVND (reference sequence). With 5 bases removed from V and 6 bases from J, the gap between germline ends came to 14 bases. The CDR3 nucleotides are TGTGCCAGTAGTGCCCGGGCCCCCAGTCAGCCCCAGCATTTT. It yields the protein CASSARAPSQPQHF.

The V call is TRBV14, the J call TRBJ2-7; D unresolved. Germline values: CDR1 SGHDN, CDR2 FVKESK. The V end lost 0 bases, the J end lost 5 bases, and 20 bases lay between the germline ends. The CDR3 has 17 residues. CDR3 DNA sequence: TGTGCCAGCAGCCAAGAACTTATATGGCCCCTAGTCCACGAGCAGTACTTC. This sequence encodes CASSQELIWPLVHEQYF.

The V call is TRBV6-5, the J call TRBJ1-6, with 10 positions matching TRBD1. The V segment lost 5 bases and the J segment 9 bases; nucleotides outside the gene matches: 4. This CDR3 comprises 14 residues. Germline-derived CDR1 and CDR2 are MNHEY and SVGAGI. The CDR3 is CASSLGQGSSPLHF. In DNA form, the CDR3 reads TGTGCCAGCAGTCTGGGACAGGGGAGTTCACCCCTCCACTTT.

The chain couples TRBV5-1 to TRBJ1-1; 7 positions match TRBD1. The CDR3 loop spans 14 amino acids. Germline CDR1 reads SGHRS; CDR2 reads YFSETQ. Trimming took 4 bases from V and 6 from J; bases not matched to a gene: 9. The CDR3 DNA sequence: TGCGCCAGCAGCAGTACAGGGGTTCACTCTGAAGCTTTCTTT. This encodes CASSSTGVHSEAFF.

This clone was observed once. V gene TRBV2 combines with J gene TRBJ1-5; 8 bases agree with TRBD1. The CDR3 has 16 amino acids. Per germline, CDR1 SNHLY and CDR2 FYNNEI. J lost 1 base, V lost 8 bases, and 10 bases had no gene match. DNA for the CDR3: TGTGCCAGCCAGGACAGGGAGGTCTCGAGCAATCAGCCCCAGCATTTT. This sequence encodes CASQDREVSSNQPQHF. Full variable domain (rest looked up from reference TRBV2 and TRBJ1-5): EPEVTQTPSHQVTQMGQEVILRCVPISNHLYFYWYRQILGQKVEFLVSFYNNEISEKSEIFDDQFSVERPDGSNFTLKIRSTKLEDSAMYFCASQDREVSSNQPQHFGDGTRLSIL.

The sample holds a few counts of this clone. This chain connects TRBV24-1 to TRBJ2-1; D tentatively fits TRBD1 or TRBD2 (6 bases each). The CDR3 sequence is 15 residues long. The ends were cut back, 3 bases at V and 5 bases at J, with 13 bases in the middle. Germline assignment: CDR1 KGHDR and CDR2 SFDVKD. The CDR3 nucleotides read TGTGCCACCAGTGATCCCGGGGGCGGCGACAATGAGCAGTTCTTC. Translated, it gives CATSDPGGGDNEQFF.

This chain links TRBV29-1 with TRBJ2-6, with D possibly matching TRBD2 (5 bases). Germline loops: CDR1 SQVTM, CDR2 ANQGSEA. V gave up 4 bases and J gave up 4 bases, with 11 bases separating them. The CDR3 has 14 amino acids. CDR3 nucleotide sequence: TGCAGCGTTGTAGAGGGCGCGGGGGCCAACGTCCTGACTTTC. It yields the protein CSVVEGAGANVLTF.

V is TRBV19 and J is TRBJ1-4; 9 bases line up with TRBD1. Germline V gene data show CDR1 as LNHDA and CDR2 as SQIVND (reference sequence). This CDR3 comprises 16 residues. The ends lost 5 bases at V and 8 bases at J; junction bases unmatched: 12. CDR3 sequence reads: CASSAYHRGLVEKLFF. Here the CDR3 DNA reads TGTGCCAGTAGTGCTTACCACAGGGGGCTCGTCGAAAAACTGTTTTTT.